These 10 T cell receptor beta chains share one sample of origin, sequenced in a study of T-cell reconstitution after alpha-beta-depleted transplantation in children. Preparing the TCRbeta library involved the use of unique molecular identifiers. One entry per CDR3 protein results from TCRdb running MiXCR on the PCR reads. The sample has approximately 220,000 distinct CDR3 sequences, approximately 15% seen once; the top ten hold about 41%. The sample here was PBMCs, mostly from graft donor cells, taken 360 days after TCRalphabeta/CD19-depleted stem cell transplant. The receptor source for this set is a male patient between 2 and 10 years old who had a stem cell transplant for acute lymphoblastic leukemia, so the T cells may come from the graft donor.

This clonotype was seen at least ten times. The J gene is TRBJ2-7, the V gene TRBV6-1; 11 bases fit TRBD1. V lost 6 bases, J lost 5 bases, and 3 bases stayed unmatched. Per germline, CDR1 MNHNS and CDR2 SASEGT. The CDR3 runs to 13 residues. The CDR3 loop is CASRQGQGDEQYF. The DNA for the CDR3 is TGTGCCAGCAGACAGGGACAGGGGGACGAGCAGTACTTC.

V is TRBV3-1 and J is TRBJ2-3; a possible D gene is TRBD2 (6 bases). The length of the CDR3 is 15 residues. Trimming took 0 bases from V and 1 from J, leaving 8 bases between them. Germline V gene sequence: CDR1 LGHDT, CDR2 YNNKEL (reference sequence). The DNA for the CDR3 is TGTGCCAGCAGCCAAGATACGGGGGGCACAGATACGCAGTATTTT. Translation gives CASSQDTGGTDTQYF.

The gene calls are TRBV7-6 and TRBJ2-2; D is ambiguous. The V end was cut by 4 bases, the J end by 4 bases, with 10 bases between. The CDR3 totals 14 residues. The V gene's germline CDR1 is SGHVS and CDR2 FNYEAQ. This CDR3 reads CASSYPSFTGELFF. DNA of the CDR3: TGTGCCAGCAGCTACCCCTCTTTCACCGGGGAGCTGTTTTTT.

The chain combines TRBV12-3 or TRBV12-4 with TRBJ2-5; D unclear. This CDR3 has 12 residues. The V end was cut by 0 bases, the J end by 6 bases, with 5 bases between. The CDR3 DNA reads as TGTGCCAGCAGTTTAGCGCAAAAGACCCAGTACTTC. Its translation: CASSLAQKTQYF.

V and J are TRBV7-9 and TRBJ2-7; no firm D call. V was clipped by 1 base and J by 3 bases, with 13 bases between them. The CDR3 length is 15 residues. Germline assignment: CDR1 SEHNR and CDR2 FQNEAQ (reference sequence). The CDR3 region is CASSLEGGSDYEQYF. As DNA, the CDR3 is TGTGCCAGCAGCTTAGAAGGTGGCAGCGACTACGAGCAGTACTTC.

The chain carries TRBV25-1 and TRBJ1-1; maybe TRBD1 (5 bases). The germline V gene encodes CDR1 MGHDK and CDR2 SYGVNS. This CDR3 contains 12 residues. This CDR3 is CDFLGGGTEAFF. CDR3 coding DNA: TGTGATTTCTTGGGGGGGGGCACTGAAGCTTTCTTT. The complete variable domain, with remaining parts taken from reference TRBV25-1 and TRBJ1-1, reads EADIYQTPRYLVIGTGKKITLECSQTMGHDKMYWYQQDPGMELHLIHYSYGVNSTEKGDLSSESTVSRIRTEHFPLTLESARPSHTSQYLCDFLGGGTEAFFGQGTRLTVV.

This clonotype was observed at least ten times. V usage is TRBV24-1 and J usage is TRBJ1-5; D call uncertain. The CDR3 is 13 amino acids. The germline V gene encodes CDR1 KGHDR and CDR2 SFDVKD. V was cut by 4 bases and J by 6 bases, with 9 bases left in between. CDR3 bases: TGTGCCACCAGTGAATTTAGTGGTCAGCCCCAGCATTTT. Translating gives CATSEFSGQPQHF.

CDR3 in DNA: TGTGCCAGCACTATTGGGACAGGCAGCACAGATACGCAGTATTTT. It codes for CASTIGTGSTDTQYF. The chain combines TRBV27 with TRBJ2-3; 8 nucleotides match TRBD1. Germline lookup yields CDR1 MNHEY and CDR2 SMNVEV (reference sequence). J lost 0 bases, V lost 7 bases, and 6 bases had no gene match. This CDR3 contains 15 residues.

The V gene is TRBV5-1, the J gene TRBJ2-1; D call uncertain. Germline V gives CDR1 SGHRS, CDR2 YFSETQ. This CDR3 comprises 13 residues. Trimming left V 0 bases short and J 7 bases short, with 8 bases between. The CDR3 coding sequence is TGCGCCAGCAGCTTGGTTAGGGTAAATGAGCAGTTCTTC. This codes for CASSLVRVNEQFF.

There are a few counts of this clonotype. CDR3 region: CASRPKILQTSGGSETQYF. In DNA form, the CDR3 reads TGTGCCAGCAGACCGAAAATCCTACAGACTAGCGGGGGATCGGAGACCCAGTACTTC. J is TRBJ2-5 and V is TRBV28; 12 positions match TRBD2. Trimming at V came to 6 bases and at J to 5 bases, leaving 19 bases not matched to a gene. The germline V gene has CDR1 MDHEN and CDR2 SYDVKM. The CDR3 is 19 amino acids.